This T cell receptor (beta chain) was sequenced for a study of blood T cells in healthy people across ages. Deletions cut 3 bases from V and 5 bases from J, with 17 bases between. CDR3 length: 15 residues. In germline, CDR1 is SGHRS, CDR2 YFSETQ. Combining a sample-barcoded 5' primer with a J-beta primer mix, a second PCR ran for about 7 to 11 cycles. TCRdb analysed the 5' RACE reads with MiXCR anew, one entry per CDR3 protein. The top ten hold 30% to 45% of the sample, which has about 640,000 distinct CDR3 sequences, approximately 50% seen once. This clonotype showed up just a few times. The chain carries TRBV5-1 and TRBJ2-5; D possibly corresponds to TRBD1 (6 bases). This TCR came from a man aged 55-75 years in good health. Sequencing used blood. CDR3 in DNA: TGCGCCAGCAGCTCCCAGGGGACCCTCAGGGAGACCCAGTACTTC. It is translated as CASSSQGTLRETQYF.